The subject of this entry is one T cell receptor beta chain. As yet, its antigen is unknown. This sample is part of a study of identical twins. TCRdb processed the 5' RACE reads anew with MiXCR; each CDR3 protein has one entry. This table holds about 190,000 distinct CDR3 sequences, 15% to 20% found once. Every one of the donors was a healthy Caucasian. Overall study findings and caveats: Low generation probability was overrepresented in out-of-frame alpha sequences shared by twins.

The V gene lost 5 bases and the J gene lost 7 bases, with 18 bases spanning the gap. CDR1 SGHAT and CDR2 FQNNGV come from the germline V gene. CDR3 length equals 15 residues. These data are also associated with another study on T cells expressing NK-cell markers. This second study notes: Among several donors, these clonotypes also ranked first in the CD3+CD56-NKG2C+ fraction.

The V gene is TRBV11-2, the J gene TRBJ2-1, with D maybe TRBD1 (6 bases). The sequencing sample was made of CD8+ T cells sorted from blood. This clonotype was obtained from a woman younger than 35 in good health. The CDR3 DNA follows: TGTGCCAGCAGCCGGACTGCAGATAGGGGGAATGAGCAGTTCTTC. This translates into CASSRTADRGNEQFF.